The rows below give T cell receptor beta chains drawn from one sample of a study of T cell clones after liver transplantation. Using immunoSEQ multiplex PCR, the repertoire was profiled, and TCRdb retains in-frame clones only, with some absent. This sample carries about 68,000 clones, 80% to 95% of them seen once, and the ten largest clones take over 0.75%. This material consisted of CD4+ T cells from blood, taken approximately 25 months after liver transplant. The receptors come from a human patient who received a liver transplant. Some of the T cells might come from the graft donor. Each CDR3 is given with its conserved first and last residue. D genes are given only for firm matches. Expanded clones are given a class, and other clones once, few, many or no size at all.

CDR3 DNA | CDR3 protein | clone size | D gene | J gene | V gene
TGTGCCAGCAGCTTGACAGGGAGCAACGGCTACACCTTC | CASSLTGSNGYTF | NA | TRBD1 | TRBJ1-2 | TRBV9
TGTGCCAGCAGCTTAATCAAGGGCTACGAGCAGTACTTC | CASSLIKGYEQYF | NA | NA | TRBJ2-7 | TRBV11-3
TGTGCCAGCAGCGCCCTCGGTACAGGGGACACTGAAGCTTTCTTT | CASSALGTGDTEAFF | few | TRBD1 | TRBJ1-1 | TRBV2
TGCGCCAGCAGCCGCAGGGGGCGGGCGGACTATGGCTACACCTTC | CASSRRGRADYGYTF | NA | TRBD1 | TRBJ1-2 | TRBV5-1
TGTGCCAGCAGCCCTACAGGGGGCAAGAATTCACCCCTCCACTTT | CASSPTGGKNSPLHF | NA | TRBD1 | TRBJ1-6 | TRBV6-4
TGTGCCACCAGCAGAGCCGACAGGGGAAGAGGCTACACCTTC | CATSRADRGRGYTF | once | TRBD1 | TRBJ1-2 | TRBV15
TGTGCCAGTAGCAAGAGCTTGGGGGTTGGTGAAAAACTGTTTTTT | CASSKSLGVGEKLFF | NA | NA | TRBJ1-4 | TRBV19
TGTGCCAGCAAGCGGGAAACGGGAGAGACCCAGTACTTC | CASKRETGETQYF | NA | TRBD2 | TRBJ2-5 | TRBV2
TGTGCCAGCAGTAACCCCGGGATACGCCACTACGAGCAGTACTTC | CASSNPGIRHYEQYF | NA | NA | TRBJ2-7 | TRBV6-5
TGTGCCAGCAGTCGACCAGGGGAAATGAACGAGCAGTACTTC | CASSRPGEMNEQYF | NA | NA | TRBJ2-7 | TRBV2
TGTGCCAGCAGCGATCGTAGGGAAGGGGCCGGGGAGCTGTTTTTT | CASSDRREGAGELFF | NA | NA | TRBJ2-2 | TRBV5-4
TGCAGCGTTGACCCGGGAGGGATCACAGATACGCAGTATTTT | CSVDPGGITDTQYF | NA | TRBD2 | TRBJ2-3 | TRBV29-1
TGTGCCAGCTCGGAAGGGGGCACAGATACGCAGTATTTT | CASSEGGTDTQYF | NA | NA | TRBJ2-3 | TRBV18
TGCAGCGTCCCGGGACTAGCGGGAGGGAGCTCCTACAATGAGCAGTTCTTC | CSVPGLAGGSSYNEQFF | NA | TRBD2 | TRBJ2-1 | TRBV29-1
TGTGCCAGTAGTATATCGGCGGCGGGGTCCTATGGCTACACCTTC | CASSISAAGSYGYTF | once | NA | TRBJ1-2 | TRBV19
TGTGCCAGCAGCGTAGGACAGAGCGTTGGAAACACCATATATTTT | CASSVGQSVGNTIYF | NA | NA | TRBJ1-3 | TRBV9
TGTGCCAGCAGCATCCAGACAGGGGCTTTTGAAAAACTGTTTTTT | CASSIQTGAFEKLFF | NA | TRBD1 | TRBJ1-4 | TRBV7-2
TGTGCCAGCAGCACCCGGAGGTCATCTTTGAGGGACGAGCAGTACTTC | CASSTRRSSLRDEQYF | NA | NA | TRBJ2-7 | TRBV11-2
TGTGCCAGCAGTGAGACAGTACCCTACGAGCAGTACTTC | CASSETVPYEQYF | NA | NA | TRBJ2-7 | TRBV2
TGTGCCAGCAGTTCCCCTCGGCGGGGGGTCGGAGAGACCCAGTACTTC | CASSSPRRGVGETQYF | NA | TRBD2 | TRBJ2-5 | TRBV7-2
TGCGCCAGCAGCTTAGGGACGGCTGGCTTCTATGGCTACACCTTC | CASSLGTAGFYGYTF | NA | NA | TRBJ1-2 | TRBV5-1
TGTGCCAGCACAGGAATAAGGAATGAAAAACTGTTTTTT | CASTGIRNEKLFF | NA | NA | TRBJ1-4 | TRBV28
TGTGCCAGCAGATGGGACAGGGTGAATGAGCAGTTCTTC | CASRWDRVNEQFF | NA | TRBD1 | TRBJ2-1 | TRBV7-2
TGTGCCAGCAGTGCTGGGGGGACTGAAGCTTTCTTT | CASSAGGTEAFF | NA | NA | TRBJ1-1 | TRBV2
TGTGCCAGCAGCTTAGAAGGAGGAGCTGAAGCTTTCTTT | CASSLEGGAEAFF | NA | NA | TRBJ1-1 | TRBV11-2
TGTGCCAGCACGAATCGTCTCCCCAATGAGCAGTTCTTC | CASTNRLPNEQFF | NA | NA | TRBJ2-1 | TRBV28
TGTGCCAGTACCCCTTTTCAGGTATCCACTAGGGGCTACACCTTC | CASTPFQVSTRGYTF | NA | NA | TRBJ1-2 | TRBV19
TGCGCCAGCAGAAAACTAGCGGGGGGGAGCGAGACCCAGTACTTC | CASRKLAGGSETQYF | NA | TRBD2 | TRBJ2-5 | TRBV5-1
TGTGCCAGCAGCCTGGGACACCCTTACAATGAGCAGTTCTTC | CASSLGHPYNEQFF | NA | NA | TRBJ2-1 | TRBV7-9
TGTGCCAGCAGCGCGACTAGCTTCACCGGGGAGCTGTTTTTT | CASSATSFTGELFF | NA | TRBD2 | TRBJ2-2 | TRBV7-9
TGTGCCAGCAGCCCTGGGGCGGGAGGGCCCTCCTACGAGCAGTACTTC | CASSPGAGGPSYEQYF | NA | TRBD2 | TRBJ2-7 | TRBV5-4
TGTGCCAGCAGCCAAGGGTCCAGAGGGGTCCGGACTGAAGCTTTCTTT | CASSQGSRGVRTEAFF | NA | NA | TRBJ1-1 | TRBV4-2
TGTGCCAGCAGCTTACCCGGGACAGGCTACTCTGGGGCCAACGTCCTGACTTTC | CASSLPGTGYSGANVLTF | NA | TRBD1 | TRBJ2-6 | TRBV11-3
TGCAGCGGCGCCCAGAGGGGGAATAACAATGAGCAGTTCTTC | CSGAQRGNNNEQFF | NA | NA | TRBJ2-1 | TRBV29-1
TGTGCCAGCAGCCCCGGGACAGGGGACTACGAGCAGTACTTC | CASSPGTGDYEQYF | NA | TRBD1 | TRBJ2-7 | TRBV7-2
TGCGCCAGCGGGGACAGGGGCCAGGGCACTGAAGCTTTCTTT | CASGDRGQGTEAFF | NA | TRBD1 | TRBJ1-1 | TRBV5-1
TGTGCCAGCAGCTTAGCGCAAGAGACCCAGTACTTC | CASSLAQETQYF | NA | NA | TRBJ2-5 | TRBV7-9
TGTGCCAGCAGCGTGGGTGAAGAGACCCAGTACTTC | CASSVGEETQYF | NA | NA | TRBJ2-5 | TRBV9
TGCGCCAGCAGCTGGGTAGGGACGGAGTACTCTGGGGCCAACGTCCTGACTTTC | CASSWVGTEYSGANVLTF | NA | NA | TRBJ2-6 | TRBV5-1
TGTGCCAGCAGTTTATCGTACGTGGGGGAGCTGTTTTTT | CASSLSYVGELFF | NA | NA | TRBJ2-2 | TRBV28
TGTGCCAGCAGCACAGAGGCAGGGTTCGGCTACACCTTC | CASSTEAGFGYTF | NA | NA | TRBJ1-2 | TRBV7-2
TGCAGCGTTGCCGACATCACCCAGTACTTC | CSVADITQYF | NA | NA | TRBJ2-4 | TRBV29-1
TGTGCCAGCAGCACCGGGACCACCCTCCAAGAGACCCAGTACTTC | CASSTGTTLQETQYF | few | NA | TRBJ2-5 | TRBV7-6
TGTGCCAGCAGCTGGGGGGGAGCGGGAGTTATGGAGACCCAGTACTTC | CASSWGGAGVMETQYF | few | TRBD2 | TRBJ2-5 | TRBV5-4
TGTGCCAGCAGCTTTTCCGGGACCCCTGGCGCGTATTTT | CASSFSGTPGAYF | NA | NA | TRBJ2-3 | TRBV7-9